This T cell receptor beta chain was captured by sequencing in a study of T cells after yellow fever vaccination. There are 15 residues in the CDR3. In germline, CDR1 is SGHRS, CDR2 YFSETQ. TCRdb ran MiXCR on the 5' RACE reads and lists one entry per CDR3 protein. The sample holds more than 200,000 distinct CDR3 sequences, around 3.5% seen once. Study results and caveats: Abundant contaminating clonotypes from the bulk population could appear in FACS-sorted repertoires. Reappearance after the booster was observed for most primary-vaccination clones (around 96% CD4, over 70% CD8).

With regard to this clonotype: Its specificity is unknown. A much larger clone differs from this one at a single base, so this may be a read error.

This TCR was sampled from a young man who received the YFV17D yellow fever vaccine. V usage is TRBV5-1 and J usage is TRBJ2-5; D is possibly TRBD1 or TRBD2 (5 bases each). The sequenced sample was PBMCs, obtained 15 days after the yellow fever booster vaccination. In DNA, the CDR3 is TGCGCCAGCGGCTTGGTCGGGACGTCTTTGGAGACCCAGTACTTC. Translated, it gives CASGLVGTSLETQYF.